This TCR beta chain derives from a study of post-analysis software for immune sequencing data (dated by TCRdb to 2013 to 2016). Regarding the research as a whole: Relapsing-remitting, secondary progressive and progressive-relapsing multiple sclerosis were recorded as disease courses, and subtype annotation was lacking for some patients. The multiple sclerosis patient repertoires were compared with roughly twelve previously published healthy control repertoires from donors aged about 6 to 26 years. A subset of samples was prepared in parallel using single-end sample barcoding, then pooled and co-amplified after Illumina adapter ligation.

TCR beta repertoires were profiled from peripheral blood of over 10 young patients with multiple sclerosis to demonstrate the VDJtools post-analysis software. The multiple sclerosis patients were children and adolescents ranging in age from roughly 6 to 15 years. Ends trimmed: V by 6 bases, J by 2 bases; bases unmatched to a gene: 8. The CDR3 holds 14 amino acids from the cysteine to the phenylalanine. Only CDR3 DNA is held: 42 bases, read in frame from base 1. CDR1 and CDR2, per the germline V gene, are SQVTM and ANQGSEA. Findings and caveats that apply to the study as a whole: When samples were clustered directly using the F measure, samples prepared in the same batch co-clustered strongly, which prompted a batch-effect correction. The control group was slightly older than the multiple sclerosis patient group. About five TRBV segments, including TRBV5-6, TRBV5-1 and TRBV20-1, were significantly more frequent in patients than controls. Significantly lower normalized Chao1 diversity was found in multiple sclerosis patients than in controls, suggesting substantial peripheral T-cell clonal expansion.

This clonotype was seen repeatedly, ten times or more. Its antigen target is currently unknown. Base qualities were left out, and no much larger clone turns up one base away. Library preparation employed PCR. Sequencing was performed on an Illumina HiSeq 2500. To reduce PCR and sequencing biases, unique molecular identifiers were built into the TCR beta cDNA libraries. Approximately 500,000 cDNA molecules were obtained for every 1 to 10 million input T cells, so each molecule roughly corresponded to one T cell. The patient libraries were prepared and sequenced using the same protocol as the earlier healthy control dataset. Within a given batch, samples were prepared together, multiplexed and sequenced on the same HiSeq lane. The authors' pipeline ran thus. MIGEC handled the raw barcoded reads, throwing out single-read molecular identifier groups before consensus assembly and CDR3 extraction. VDJtools was used for post-analysis of the clonotype tables, and diversity was normalized by down-sampling every dataset to the size of the smallest sample. Repertoire overlap clustering matched CDR3 amino acid but not nucleotide sequences to correct batch-related cross-sample contamination. TCRdb's own reprocessing of the public reads used fastp at Q25 and MiXCR and kept productive beta chains. All rows with the same CDR3 protein become a single entry with the most common DNA and genes. TCRdb, not the authors, supplied the V and J calls. In this sample the table shows approximately 570,000 distinct CDR3 sequences, around 44% of which occur a single time. Under 2% of the sample is in the top ten clones.

Recombination linked TRBV29-1 to TRBJ1-2; the central 8 bases match TRBD1. Sequenced material: blood. The receptor was isolated from a girl between 10 and 17 years old with multiple sclerosis. The nucleotide sequence reads as follows: TGCAGCGTCCTGACAGGGGTAGACAACTATGGCTACACCTTC. It is translated as CSVLTGVDNYGYTF.